This T cell receptor beta chain emerged from a study of cytomegalovirus exposure and HLA in healthy donors. Study-level results: Accounts indicate the classifier identified cytomegalovirus status with strong specificity and sensitivity. Follow-up analysis later connected one missense variant in DCLRE1C with trimming of TCR beta V- and J-genes.

Looked up from germline, CDR1 is SGDLS and CDR2 is YYNGEE. The CDR3 has 14 amino acids. Trimming left V 0 bases short and J 2 bases short, with 9 bases between. It was with 60 Vbeta and 13 Jbeta primers that the PCR ran. Generated by immunoSEQ multiplex PCR, the TCRdb table keeps only in-frame clones and is missing some. In the table there are approximately 190,000 clones, over 80% of which are singletons. In the case of this clone: Its antigen is unknown.

This receptor was identified in a man aged 35-49 years in good health and CMV-seropositive. V is TRBV9 and J is TRBJ2-7; D is possibly TRBD1 (5 bases). Sequencing used PBMCs. Here the CDR3 reads CASSVDQGPYEQYF. Here the CDR3 DNA reads TGTGCCAGCAGCGTAGATCAGGGTCCCTACGAGCAGTACTTC.